This record concerns one T cell receptor beta chain sequence. Its antigen is still unknown. This sample is drawn from a study of graft-versus-host responses after intestinal transplantation. Generated by immunoSEQ multiplex PCR, the TCRdb table keeps only in-frame clones and is missing some. The table has about 110,000 clones, 90% to 95% seen once. Study observations and caveats: There were GvH clones found in recipient marrow, and some of them appeared first in ileum or blood.

This CDR3 has 16 residues. V shed 0 bases and J 5 bases; nucleotides not matched to a gene: 9. Germline V gene lookup returns CDR1 SGHAT and CDR2 FQNNGV. The source of this sequence is a human donor who was the organ donor for an intestinal transplant. The chain uses TRBV11-2 and TRBJ2-7; 8 bases fit TRBD1. Sequences were derived from unstimulated CD4+ T cells sorted from spleen or lymph node cells, sampled before transplant. The CDR3 protein is CASSLDPQGARDEQYF. Here the CDR3 DNA reads TGTGCCAGCAGCTTAGATCCCCAGGGGGCGCGGGACGAGCAGTACTTC.